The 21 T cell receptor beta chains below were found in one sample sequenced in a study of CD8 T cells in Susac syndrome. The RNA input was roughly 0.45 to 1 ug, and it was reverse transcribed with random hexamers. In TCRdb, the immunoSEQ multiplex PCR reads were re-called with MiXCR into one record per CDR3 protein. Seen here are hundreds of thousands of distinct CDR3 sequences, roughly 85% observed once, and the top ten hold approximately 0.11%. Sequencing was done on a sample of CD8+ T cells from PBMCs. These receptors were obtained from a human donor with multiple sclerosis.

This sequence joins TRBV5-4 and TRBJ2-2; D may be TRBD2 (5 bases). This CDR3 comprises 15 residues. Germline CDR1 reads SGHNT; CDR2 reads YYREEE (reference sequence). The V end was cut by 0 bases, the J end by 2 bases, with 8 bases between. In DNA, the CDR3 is TGTGCCAGCAGCTTGGCGGAGGCAAACACCGGGGAGCTGTTTTTT. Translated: CASSLAEANTGELFF.

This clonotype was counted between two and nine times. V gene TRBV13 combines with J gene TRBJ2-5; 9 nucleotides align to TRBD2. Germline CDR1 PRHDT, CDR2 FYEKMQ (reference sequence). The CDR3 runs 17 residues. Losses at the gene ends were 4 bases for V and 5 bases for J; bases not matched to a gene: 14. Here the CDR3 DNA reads TGTGCCAGCAGCTCCAGAGCGGGAGGCCCCGAGTGGGAGACCCAGTACTTC. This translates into CASSSRAGGPEWETQYF.

CDR3 coding DNA: TGTGCCAGCAGTTACGGGAGGGGGTCCTACGAGCAGTACTTC. This gives the protein CASSYGRGSYEQYF. The chain carries TRBV6-5 and TRBJ2-7, with D perhaps TRBD2 (7 bases). Deletions cut 2 bases from V and 1 base from J, with 9 bases between. Germline loops: CDR1 MNHEY, CDR2 SVGAGI. This CDR3 region has 14 residues.

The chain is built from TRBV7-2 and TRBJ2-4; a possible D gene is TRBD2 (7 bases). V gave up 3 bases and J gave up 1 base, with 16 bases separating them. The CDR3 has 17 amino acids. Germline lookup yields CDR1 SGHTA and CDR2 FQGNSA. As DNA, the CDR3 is TGTGCCAGCAGCTTTCGGGGGGCGCCCGGTGCCAAAAACATTCAGTACTTC. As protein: CASSFRGAPGAKNIQYF. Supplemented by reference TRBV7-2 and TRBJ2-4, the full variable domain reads GAGVSQSPSNKVTEKGKDVELRCDPISGHTALYWYRQSLGQGLEFLIYFQGNSAPDKSGLPSDRFSAERTGGSVSTLTIQRTQQEDSAVYLCASSFRGAPGAKNIQYFGAGTRLSVL.

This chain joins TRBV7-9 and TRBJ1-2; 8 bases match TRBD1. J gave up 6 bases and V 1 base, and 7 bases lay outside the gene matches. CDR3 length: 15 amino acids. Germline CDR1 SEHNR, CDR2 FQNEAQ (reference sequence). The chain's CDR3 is CASSLGTGQVHGYTF. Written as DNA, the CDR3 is TGTGCCAGCAGCTTAGGGACGGGACAGGTCCATGGCTACACCTTC. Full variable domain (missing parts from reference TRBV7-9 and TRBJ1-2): DTGVSQNPRHKITKRGQNVTFRCDPISEHNRLYWYRQTLGQGPEFLTYFQNEAQLEKSRLLSDRFSAERPKGSFSTLEIQRTEQGDSAMYLCASSLGTGQVHGYTFGSGTRLTVV.

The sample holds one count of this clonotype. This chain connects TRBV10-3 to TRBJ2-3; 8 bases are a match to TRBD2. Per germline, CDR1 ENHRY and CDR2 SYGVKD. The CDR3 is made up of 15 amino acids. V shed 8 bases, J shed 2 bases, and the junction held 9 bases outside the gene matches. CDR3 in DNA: TGTGCCATCGGGTCGCGGGAGGTTAACACAGATACGCAGTATTTT. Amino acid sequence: CAIGSREVNTDTQYF.

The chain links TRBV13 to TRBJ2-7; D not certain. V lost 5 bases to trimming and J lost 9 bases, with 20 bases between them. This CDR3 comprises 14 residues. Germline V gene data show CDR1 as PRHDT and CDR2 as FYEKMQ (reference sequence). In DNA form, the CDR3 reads TGTGCCAGCAGCCCCGGAAGGACGGTACGAGGGCAGTACTTC. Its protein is CASSPGRTVRGQYF. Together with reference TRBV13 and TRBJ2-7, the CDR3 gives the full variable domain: AAGVIQSPRHLIKEKRETATLKCYPIPRHDTVYWYQQGPGQDPQFLISFYEKMQSDKGSIPDRFSAQQFSDYHSELNMSSLELGDSALYFCASSPGRTVRGQYFGPGTRLTVT.

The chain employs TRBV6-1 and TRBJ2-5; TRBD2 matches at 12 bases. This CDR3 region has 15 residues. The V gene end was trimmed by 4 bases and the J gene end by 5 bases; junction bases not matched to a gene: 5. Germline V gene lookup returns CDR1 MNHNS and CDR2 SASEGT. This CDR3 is CASSGLAGGWETQYF. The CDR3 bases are TGTGCCAGCAGTGGTCTAGCGGGAGGGTGGGAGACCCAGTACTTC.

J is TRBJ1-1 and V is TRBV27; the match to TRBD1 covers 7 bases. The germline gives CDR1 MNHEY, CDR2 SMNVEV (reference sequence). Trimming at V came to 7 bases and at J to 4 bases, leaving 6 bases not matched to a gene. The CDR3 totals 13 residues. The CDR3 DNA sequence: TGTGCCAGCACCTGTCGGGACAGCACTGAAGCTTTCTTT. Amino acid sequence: CASTCRDSTEAFF.

Here the CDR3 DNA reads TGTGCCAGCAGCTTCCCTCGGGTCGGGAGCGGCGGACCCGAGCAGTACTTC. This codes for CASSFPRVGSGGPEQYF. The V gene is TRBV7-6, the J gene TRBJ2-7, with D tentatively TRBD2 (6 bases). CDR1 is SGHVS, CDR2 FNYEAQ, per germline. The CDR3 has 17 residues. Between the trimmed V and J ends, which lost 3 bases and 6 bases, there was a span of 24 bases. The whole variable domain, filled in from reference TRBV7-6 and TRBJ2-7, reads GAGVSQSPRYKVTKRGQDVALRCDPISGHVSLYWYRQALGQGPEFLTYFNYEAQQDKSGLPNDRFSAERPEGSISTLTIQRTEQRDSAMYRCASSFPRVGSGGPEQYFGPGTRLTVT.

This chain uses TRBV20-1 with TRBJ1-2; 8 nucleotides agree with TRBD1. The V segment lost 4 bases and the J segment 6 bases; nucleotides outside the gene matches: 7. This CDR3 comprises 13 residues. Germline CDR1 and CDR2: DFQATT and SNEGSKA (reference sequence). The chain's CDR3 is CSAKDRGVDGYTF. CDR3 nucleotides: TGCAGTGCTAAAGACAGGGGCGTTGATGGCTACACCTTC.

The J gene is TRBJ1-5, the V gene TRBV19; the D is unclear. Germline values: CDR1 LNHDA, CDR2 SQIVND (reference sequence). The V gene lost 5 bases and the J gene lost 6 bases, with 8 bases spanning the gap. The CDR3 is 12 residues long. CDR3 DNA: TGTGCCAGTAGTTTACGGGTTCAGCCCCAGCATTTT. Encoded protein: CASSLRVQPQHF.

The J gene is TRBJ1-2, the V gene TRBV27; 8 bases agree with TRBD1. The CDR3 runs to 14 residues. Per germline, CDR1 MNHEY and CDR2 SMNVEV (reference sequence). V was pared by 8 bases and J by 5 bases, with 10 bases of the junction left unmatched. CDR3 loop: CASGTPGGLYGYTF. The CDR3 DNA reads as TGTGCCAGCGGGACTCCAGGGGGCTTATATGGCTACACCTTC.

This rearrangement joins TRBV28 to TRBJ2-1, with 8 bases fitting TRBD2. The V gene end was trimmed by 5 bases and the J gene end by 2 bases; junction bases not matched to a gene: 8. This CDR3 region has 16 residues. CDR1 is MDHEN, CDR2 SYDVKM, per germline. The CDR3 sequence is CASSLLAGPPYNEQFF. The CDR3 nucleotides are TGTGCCAGCAGTCTGTTAGCGGGACCCCCCTACAATGAGCAGTTCTTC.

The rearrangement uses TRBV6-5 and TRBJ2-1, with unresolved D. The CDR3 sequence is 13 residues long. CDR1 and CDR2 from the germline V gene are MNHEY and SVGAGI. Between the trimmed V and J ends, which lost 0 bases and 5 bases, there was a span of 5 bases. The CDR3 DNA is TGTGCCAGCAGTTACTCGACCAACAATGAGCAGTTCTTC. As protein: CASSYSTNNEQFF.

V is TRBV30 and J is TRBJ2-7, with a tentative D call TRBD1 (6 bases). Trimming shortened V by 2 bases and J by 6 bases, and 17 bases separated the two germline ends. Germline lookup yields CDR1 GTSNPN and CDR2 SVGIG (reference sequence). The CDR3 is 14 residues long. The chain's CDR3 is CAWSPGQPSGEQYF. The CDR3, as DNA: TGTGCCTGGAGTCCAGGACAGCCCTCCGGCGAGCAGTACTTC.

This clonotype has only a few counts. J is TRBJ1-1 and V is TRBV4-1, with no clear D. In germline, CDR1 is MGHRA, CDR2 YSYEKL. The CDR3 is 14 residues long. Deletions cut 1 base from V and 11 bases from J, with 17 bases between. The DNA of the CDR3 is TGCGCCAGCAGCCAAGTGGACGAGACCACGTCGGCTTTCTTT. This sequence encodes CASSQVDETTSAFF.

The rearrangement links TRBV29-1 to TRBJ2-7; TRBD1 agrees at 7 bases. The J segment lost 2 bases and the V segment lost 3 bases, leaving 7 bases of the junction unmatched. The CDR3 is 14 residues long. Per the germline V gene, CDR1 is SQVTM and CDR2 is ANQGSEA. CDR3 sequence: CSVDLRQGTYEQYF. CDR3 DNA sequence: TGCAGCGTTGACCTTAGACAGGGCACCTACGAGCAGTACTTC.

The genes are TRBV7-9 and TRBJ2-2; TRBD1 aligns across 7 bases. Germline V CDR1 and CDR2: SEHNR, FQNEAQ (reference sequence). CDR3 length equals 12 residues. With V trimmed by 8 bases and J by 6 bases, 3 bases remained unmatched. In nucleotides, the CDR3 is TGTGCCAGCCTAAGGGGGCCCGGGGAGCTGTTTTTT. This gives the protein CASLRGPGELFF.

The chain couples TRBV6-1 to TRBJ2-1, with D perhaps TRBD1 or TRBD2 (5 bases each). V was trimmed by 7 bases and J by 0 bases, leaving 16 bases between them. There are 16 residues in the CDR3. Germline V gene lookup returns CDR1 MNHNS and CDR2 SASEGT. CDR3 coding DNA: TGTGCCAGCAAACGAGGGGCCAGTAGCTCCTACAATGAGCAGTTCTTC. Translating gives CASKRGASSSYNEQFF.

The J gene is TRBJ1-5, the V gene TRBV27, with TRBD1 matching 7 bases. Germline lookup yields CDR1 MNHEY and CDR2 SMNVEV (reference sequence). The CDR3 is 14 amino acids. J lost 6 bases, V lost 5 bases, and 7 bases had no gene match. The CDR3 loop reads CASSTRGLGQPQHF. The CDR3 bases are TGTGCCAGCAGTACGAGGGGGCTGGGTCAGCCCCAGCATTTT.